The present entry profiles one T cell receptor beta chain with its context. Its antigen is still unknown. Sequence at one end of the junction differs from germline and may be a read error. The V gene's germline CDR1 is KGHDR and CDR2 SFDVKD. The CDR3 spans 15 residues. For CDR3 and TCR beta VDJ profiling, genomic DNA was the template used. In TCRdb, the reads were re-called with MiXCR into one record per CDR3 protein. The data hold a few hundred thousand distinct CDR3 sequences, with 30% to 40% observed a single time. This sample stems from a study of CD8+CD57+ T cells in acquired aplastic anemia. The overall study: Mean DNA quantity obtained from sorted CD4+ and CD8+ cells was approximately 3 ug. Sequencing produced an average of about 10.8 million reads per healthy donor for CD4+ cells. Study-level findings and limits: CD8+ Simpson's diversity showed no significant patient-control difference. Patients and controls had in common approximately 29 CD8+ CDR3 sequences.

The genes are TRBV24-1 and TRBJ1-2; maybe TRBD1 (5 bases). The sample was sorted CD4+, CD8+, or CD8+CD57+ T cells (not recorded which) from PBMCs. This receptor was identified in a human donor in good health, serving as a control. The CDR3 loop is CASSSPDGGSYGYTF. CDR3 coding DNA: TGTGCCAGCAGTTCCCCGGACGGGGGAAGCTATGGCTACACCTTC.